The 5 T cell receptor beta chains below were found in one sample sequenced in a study of early T cells in non-severe SARS-CoV-2 infection. In TCRdb, the 5' RACE reads were re-called with MiXCR into one record per CDR3 protein. The table lists approximately 32,000 distinct CDR3 sequences, 5.5% to 8% of them singletons. The material sequenced was whole blood. The receptors were sampled from an adult who was a healthcare worker with PCR-confirmed SARS-CoV-2 infection or an uninfected control (not recorded which).

This clonotype appeared many times. This sequence joins TRBV4-2 and TRBJ1-1; no firm D call. This CDR3 spans 13 amino acids. CDR1 and CDR2 from the germline V gene are LGHNA and YNFKEQ. V was pared by 0 bases and J by 5 bases, with 7 bases between. This CDR3 is CASSQDRGTEAFF. The CDR3 DNA follows: TGTGCCAGCAGCCAAGATAGAGGAACTGAAGCTTTCTTT.

This clonotype showed up many times. This chain connects TRBV11-2 to TRBJ2-3; D gene ambiguous. This CDR3 region has 15 residues. The V gene's germline CDR1 is SGHAT and CDR2 FQNNGV. Trimming took 1 base from V and 1 from J, leaving 9 bases between them. Here the CDR3 DNA reads TGTGCCAGCAGCTTAGCTGGGTTTGGCACAGATACGCAGTATTTT. Its protein is CASSLAGFGTDTQYF.

This clonotype was seen ten or more times. The chain recombines TRBV2 with TRBJ2-1; D gene uncertain. CDR3 length equals 14 residues. Germline CDR1 reads SNHLY; CDR2 reads FYNNEI. V lost 4 bases and J 5 bases, leaving 12 bases between the germline ends. CDR3 DNA: TGTGCCAGCAGTGCACGGCTCGTAGACAATGAGCAGTTCTTC. It translates to CASSARLVDNEQFF.

In its sample, this clonotype was seen many times. The chain has TRBV4-3 and TRBJ2-7, with 8 nucleotides matching TRBD1. Per the germline V gene, CDR1 is LGHNA and CDR2 is YSLEER. V was pared by 5 bases and J by 5 bases, with 5 bases of the junction left unmatched. The CDR3 contains 13 residues. The CDR3 bases are TGCGCCAGCAGCGAGACAGGGGTAGACGAGCAGTACTTC. Translating gives CASSETGVDEQYF.

Ten or more counts support this clonotype. The CDR3 spells CASRTGTSSYNEQFF. The DNA for the CDR3 is TGTGCCAGCAGAACCGGGACTAGCTCCTACAATGAGCAGTTCTTC. V and J are TRBV6-6 and TRBJ2-1; 8 nucleotides line up with TRBD2. This CDR3 has 15 amino acids. The J segment lost 0 bases and the V segment lost 6 bases, leaving 4 bases of the junction unmatched. In germline, CDR1 is MNHNY, CDR2 SVGAGI (reference sequence).